The clone carrying this T cell receptor beta chain was observed once. Its antigen is unknown. Assay: immunoSEQ multiplex PCR; the TCRdb copy retains only in-frame clones and omits some. The sample includes under 300,000 clones, 76% seen only once; the top ten take roughly 5%. This sample is drawn from a study of cytotoxic CD8 clonotypes in ibrutinib-treated CLL. Overall study results and limits: Public clonotypes, an uncommon group, contracted or remained stable on treatment.

The CDR3 extends over 14 amino acids. The V gene lost 6 bases and the J gene lost 4 bases, with 15 bases spanning the gap. Germline CDR1 ENHRY, CDR2 SYGVKD. J is TRBJ1-1 and V is TRBV10-3; tentative D call: TRBD1 (5 bases). The sequence derives from a human donor with chronic lymphocytic leukemia. Sequenced material: PBMCs, taken at disease progression, from a patient treated with ibrutinib. The DNA of the CDR3 is TGTGCCATCAGAACCCAGGGTCGAGGCACTGAAGCTTTCTTT. Amino acids: CAIRTQGRGTEAFF.